Following are 32 T cell receptor beta chains from one sample sequenced in a study of neoadjuvant nivolumab and ipilimumab in lung cancer. TCRdb's table, derived via immunoSEQ multiplex PCR, lists solely in-frame clones and lacks some. There are 9,000 to 10,000 clones in the sample; roughly four fifths occur only once, and 3% to 3.5% lies in the top ten. The sequenced sample was peripheral blood, obtained before neoadjuvant nivolumab, alone or with ipilimumab. These receptors were taken from an adult with non-small cell lung cancer.

J is TRBJ1-5 and V is TRBV19; D gene uncertain. Deletions cut 1 base from V and 2 bases from J, with 9 bases between. The germline gives CDR1 LNHDA, CDR2 SQIVND (reference sequence). CDR3 length: 15 residues. The CDR3 nucleotides read TGTGCCAGTAGTATAGTGTGGATTGGCAATCAGCCCCAGCATTTT. This encodes CASSIVWIGNQPQHF.

This clone is a singleton in its sample. The chain carries TRBV28 and TRBJ2-6; D unresolved. There are 17 residues in the CDR3. Trimming stripped 1 base from V and 0 bases from J, with 10 bases between. The germline V gene has CDR1 MDHEN and CDR2 SYDVKM. The CDR3 spells CASSLLSEPSGANVLTF. In DNA, the CDR3 is TGTGCCAGCAGTTTATTATCTGAGCCCTCTGGGGCCAACGTCCTGACTTTC.

The J gene is TRBJ1-1, the V gene TRBV28, with D possibly TRBD1 on 5 matching bases. This CDR3 spans 15 amino acids. Germline V gene sequence: CDR1 MDHEN, CDR2 SYDVKM. V was clipped by 4 bases and J by 11 bases, with 23 bases between them. The DNA of the CDR3 is TGTGCCAGCAGTTGGGGGAGCAGGGCGGTATCTGGGGCTTTCTTT. Encoded protein: CASSWGSRAVSGAFF.

This clone has a single count. The chain combines TRBV27 with TRBJ2-1, with 8 positions matching TRBD2. Germline CDR1 is MNHEY and CDR2 is SMNVEV (reference sequence). V was pared by 2 bases and J by 0 bases, with 0 bases of the junction left unmatched. The CDR3 length is 15 residues. The CDR3 coding sequence is TGTGCCAGCAGTTTAAGCGGGGGCTCCTACAATGAGCAGTTCTTC. This sequence encodes CASSLSGGSYNEQFF.

The V call is TRBV28, the J call TRBJ2-4; D is undetermined. The CDR3 covers 14 residues. The germline gives CDR1 MDHEN, CDR2 SYDVKM. Trimming pared 7 bases from V and 8 bases from J, leaving 18 bases between. CDR3 in amino acids: CASTSSDRRDIQYF. CDR3 coding DNA: TGTGCCAGCACCTCCTCAGATAGACGCGACATTCAGTACTTC.

This chain connects TRBV27 to TRBJ2-1, with a weak D call TRBD2 (6 bases). V was trimmed by 8 bases and J by 0 bases, leaving 11 bases between them. CDR3 length equals 14 residues. Germline CDR1 MNHEY, CDR2 SMNVEV (reference sequence). CDR3 protein: CASGRGGSYNEQFF. CDR3 coding DNA: TGTGCCAGCGGAAGGGGAGGCTCCTACAATGAGCAGTTCTTC.

The chain is built from TRBV7-2 and TRBJ2-5; 7 bases are a match to TRBD1. Looked up from germline, CDR1 is SGHTA and CDR2 is FQGNSA. With 4 bases clipped from V and 4 bases from J, the junction kept 6 bases outside the gene matches. The CDR3 totals 14 residues. The CDR3 nucleotides read TGTGCCAGCAGCTGGGACAGAGAGGGAGAGACCCAGTACTTC. Translating gives CASSWDREGETQYF.

This clone showed up just once. This sequence joins TRBV28 and TRBJ1-1; D might be TRBD1 (5 bases). Germline V CDR1 and CDR2: MDHEN, SYDVKM. The CDR3 runs to 14 residues. Trimming took 10 bases from V and 1 from J, leaving 16 bases between them. The CDR3 DNA is TGTGCCATCATAACGGGGCGGAAGAACACTGAAGCTTTCTTT. This translates into CAIITGRKNTEAFF.

The V and J genes are TRBV11-2 and TRBJ2-1; TRBD2 matches 7 bases. This CDR3 comprises 15 residues. Unmatched junction bases numbered 9, after V lost 1 base and J lost 9 bases. The germline CDR1 and CDR2 sequences are SGHAT and FQNNGV. CDR3 in DNA: TGTGCCAGCAGCTTAGGGAGCGGGAAAGGACCTGAGCAGTTCTTC. It specifies CASSLGSGKGPEQFF.

The chain couples TRBV18 to TRBJ2-3; TRBD2 aligns across 9 bases. This CDR3 is 14 amino acids long. V gave up 1 base and J gave up 5 bases; unmatched junction bases: 1. Germline loops: CDR1 KGHSH, CDR2 LQKENI. CDR3 loop: CASSPQREEDTQYF. CDR3 sequence (DNA): TGTGCCAGCTCACCACAGCGGGAGGAAGATACGCAGTATTTT.

The gene calls are TRBV5-4 and TRBJ1-1, with unresolved D. The CDR3 length is 13 residues. Germline V CDR1 and CDR2: SGHNT, YYREEE (reference sequence). Trimming removed 2 bases from V and 4 bases from J, with 9 bases in between. The CDR3 loop is CASSFLPGTEAFF. The CDR3 nucleotides read TGTGCCAGCAGCTTTCTCCCGGGCACTGAAGCTTTCTTT.

This clone turned up a few times. The V call is TRBV7-2, the J call TRBJ2-5, with 13 bases lining up with TRBD2. With V trimmed by 5 bases and J by 5 bases, 17 bases remained unmatched. CDR1 is SGHTA, CDR2 FQGNSA, per germline. This CDR3 has 19 residues. The CDR3 DNA reads as TGTGCCAGCAGCATACAGTCGGGGGGACTAGCGGGACTGAGGGAGACCCAGTACTTC. It specifies CASSIQSGGLAGLRETQYF.

The rearrangement joins TRBV6-6 to TRBJ2-5, with D hard to call. The length of the CDR3 is 14 residues. The ends were cut back, 4 bases at V and 5 bases at J, with 14 bases in the middle. CDR1 is MNHNY and CDR2 is SVGAGI in the germline V gene (reference sequence). The CDR3 DNA reads as TGTGCCAGCAGTTTATGGACGGTTGGTGAGACCCAGTACTTC. Translated, it gives CASSLWTVGETQYF.

V and J are TRBV18 and TRBJ2-1; D is uncertain. The CDR3 spans 12 residues. Germline assignment: CDR1 KGHSH and CDR2 LQKENI. With 4 bases removed from V and 7 bases from J, the gap between germline ends came to 8 bases. The CDR3: CASSRELNEQFF. The CDR3 DNA is TGTGCCAGCTCACGGGAACTTAATGAGCAGTTCTTC. The whole variable domain, remainder taken from reference TRBV18 and TRBJ2-1, is NAGVMQNPRHLVRRRGQEARLRCSPMKGHSHVYWYRQLPEEGLKFMVYLQKENIIDESGMPKERFSAEFPKEGPSILRIQQVVRGDSAAYFCASSRELNEQFFGPGTRLTVL.

The J gene is TRBJ2-3, the V gene TRBV5-1; the match to TRBD2 covers 13 bases. The V segment lost 2 bases and the J segment 5 bases; nucleotides outside the gene matches: 11. This CDR3 is built from 18 residues. Germline CDR1 reads SGHRS; CDR2 reads YFSETQ. The CDR3 DNA sequence: TGCGCCAGCAGCTTTTCCGGACTAGCGGGAGTCAGGCAAGATACGCAGTATTTT. Translation gives CASSFSGLAGVRQDTQYF.

The chain employs TRBV6-1 and TRBJ2-7; D unclear. Trimming pared 2 bases from V and 7 bases from J, leaving 18 bases between. In germline, CDR1 is MNHNS, CDR2 SASEGT. The CDR3 loop spans 15 amino acids. As DNA, the CDR3 is TGTGCCAGCAGTGAAATGTCGGCTTCTGTTGTGGAGCAGTACTTC. Amino acid sequence: CASSEMSASVVEQYF.

The rearrangement uses TRBV15 and TRBJ2-7; TRBD1 is a possible D gene (5 bases). This CDR3 spans 14 amino acids. The V and J ends lost 1 base and 2 bases respectively, with 9 bases between them. Per germline, CDR1 LNHNV and CDR2 YYDKDF (reference sequence). CDR3 in DNA: TGTGCCACCAGCAGAGGGGGCACTACCTACGAGCAGTACTTC. Protein sequence: CATSRGGTTYEQYF.

In this sample, this clone turned up a few times. The chain couples TRBV9 to TRBJ2-2; D gene uncertain. Germline assignment: CDR1 SGDLS and CDR2 YYNGEE. V lost 0 bases and J lost 1, with 7 bases in between. This CDR3 spans 15 amino acids. The DNA for the CDR3 is TGTGCCAGCAGCGTAGGAAGCCTGAACACCGGGGAGCTGTTTTTT. This encodes CASSVGSLNTGELFF.

The chain couples TRBV5-6 to TRBJ2-1; 11 nucleotides match TRBD2. V was clipped by 4 bases and J by 6 bases; unmatched bases: 9. The CDR3 has 16 amino acids. Germline V lookup: CDR1 SGHDT, CDR2 YYEEEE. CDR3 DNA sequence: TGTGCCAGCAGCCCGCCCGGGACTAGCGGAATCAATGAGCAGTTCTTC. This encodes CASSPPGTSGINEQFF. Supplemented by reference TRBV5-6 and TRBJ2-1, the full variable domain reads DAGVTQSPTHLIKTRGQQVTLRCSPKSGHDTVSWYQQALGQGPQFIFQYYEEEERQRGNFPDRFSGHQFPNYSSELNVNALLLGDSALYLCASSPPGTSGINEQFFGPGTRLTVL.

This chain connects TRBV11-2 to TRBJ2-7; no definite D call. V was pared by 4 bases and J by 2 bases, with 3 bases between. The germline V gene has CDR1 SGHAT and CDR2 FQNNGV. The CDR3 loop spans 11 amino acids. The DNA for the CDR3 is TGTGCCAGCAGCTCCCCCTACGAGCAGTACTTC. This gives the protein CASSSPYEQYF.

The CDR3 reads CASKVEPQRTDTQYF. DNA of the CDR3: TGTGCCAGCAAAGTAGAGCCCCAACGCACAGATACGCAGTATTTT. The chain is built from TRBV11-2 and TRBJ2-3; D not certain. The CDR3 consists of 15 residues. Trimming stripped 7 bases from V and 1 base from J, with 15 bases between. Germline V lookup: CDR1 SGHAT, CDR2 FQNNGV.

This rearrangement joins TRBV12-5 to TRBJ1-5; 9 bases are a match to TRBD1. Trimming at V came to 6 bases and at J to 5 bases, leaving 11 bases not matched to a gene. CDR3 length: 16 residues. Germline-derived CDR1 and CDR2 are LGHNT and FRNRAP. The CDR3 sequence: CASGRITGGRDQPQHF. The DNA for the CDR3 is TGTGCTAGTGGAAGAATCACAGGGGGCAGGGATCAGCCCCAGCATTTT.

J is TRBJ2-5 and V is TRBV11-3, with TRBD1 matching 9 bases. After removal of 5 bases from V and 5 bases from J, the junction contained 9 bases not matched to a gene. This CDR3 has 15 amino acids. Germline CDR1 reads SGHNT; CDR2 reads YENEEA. CDR3 nucleotide sequence: TGTGCCAGCAGCCGCGGGACAGGGTTTGGGGAGACCCAGTACTTC. Translated: CASSRGTGFGETQYF.

This chain uses TRBV5-1 with TRBJ2-1, with D unresolved. This CDR3 comprises 15 residues. Germline CDR1 SGHRS, CDR2 YFSETQ. Trimming stripped 0 bases from V and 6 bases from J, with 13 bases between. Here the CDR3 reads CASSLVEPTLNEQFF. DNA of the CDR3: TGCGCCAGCAGCTTGGTCGAGCCGACCCTCAATGAGCAGTTCTTC.

The chain carries TRBV29-1 and TRBJ2-3, with a weak D call TRBD2 (6 bases). There are 15 residues in the CDR3. Germline V CDR1 and CDR2: SQVTM, ANQGSEA. V was trimmed by 3 bases and J by 7 bases, leaving 20 bases between them. The CDR3 DNA reads as TGCAGCGTTGACTCGGATCCGGGAGTGGCGAATACGCAGTATTTT. The encoded protein is CSVDSDPGVANTQYF.

The chain is built from TRBV6-5 and TRBJ2-7; D unresolved. This CDR3 region has 13 residues. Germline lookup yields CDR1 MNHEY and CDR2 SVGAGI. The V and J ends lost 2 bases and 6 bases respectively, with 11 bases between them. CDR3 residues: CASSYGQQTEQYF. In nucleotides, the CDR3 is TGTGCCAGCAGTTACGGGCAACAGACCGAGCAGTACTTC.

This chain uses TRBV5-4 with TRBJ2-1; 14 bases align to TRBD2. This CDR3 comprises 16 residues. The V and J ends lost 3 bases and 6 bases, in that order; junction bases with no gene match: 5. CDR1 is SGHNT and CDR2 is YYREEE in the germline V gene (reference sequence). For the CDR3, the DNA is TGTGCCAGCAGCTGGATGGGACTAGCGGGAGCCAATGAGCAGTTCTTC. It yields the protein CASSWMGLAGANEQFF. Filled out from reference TRBV5-4 and TRBJ2-1, the complete variable domain reads ETGVTQSPTHLIKTRGQQVTLRCSSQSGHNTVSWYQQALGQGPQFIFQYYREEENGRGNFPPRFSGLQFPNYSSELNVNALELDDSALYLCASSWMGLAGANEQFFGPGTRLTVL.

The chain is built from TRBV7-9 and TRBJ2-1, with D tentatively TRBD1 (5 bases). The CDR3 runs 15 residues. CDR1 is SEHNR and CDR2 is FQNEAQ in the germline V gene (reference sequence). V gave up 3 bases and J gave up 7 bases, with 16 bases separating them. For the CDR3, the DNA is TGTGCCAGCAGCTTCACCGAAGGGGTTAAGAATGAGCAGTTCTTC. Its translation is CASSFTEGVKNEQFF.

The chain uses TRBV28 and TRBJ1-2; D is ambiguous. V was shortened by 8 bases and J by 5 bases, with 15 bases between the two germline ends. CDR3 length: 13 amino acids. Germline-derived CDR1 and CDR2 are MDHEN and SYDVKM. Here the CDR3 reads CASLGTFWYGYTF. CDR3 coding DNA: TGTGCCAGCTTAGGAACCTTTTGGTATGGCTACACCTTC.

The chain is built from TRBV4-1 and TRBJ1-2; 9 nucleotides match TRBD1. The CDR3 totals 16 residues. The trim removed 5 bases at V and 2 bases at J, leaving 9 bases unmatched. CDR1 is MGHRA, CDR2 YSYEKL, per germline. CDR3 amino acids: CASSIAGTGHNYGYTF. CDR3 bases: TGCGCCAGCAGCATCGCCGGGACAGGGCACAACTATGGCTACACCTTC.

The chain carries TRBV6-1 and TRBJ1-1, with 10 positions matching TRBD1. The ends lost 4 bases at V and 5 bases at J; junction bases unmatched: 4. From germline, CDR1 is MNHNS and CDR2 SASEGT. CDR3 length: 14 amino acids. The CDR3 nucleotides read TGTGCCAGCAGTGCACGGACAGGGGGTACTGAAGCTTTCTTT. Protein product: CASSARTGGTEAFF.

The V gene is TRBV7-2, the J gene TRBJ2-5; 7 bases are a match to TRBD1. CDR1 is SGHTA, CDR2 FQGNSA, per germline. The CDR3 has 15 amino acids. Trimming removed 5 bases from V and 2 bases from J; junction bases left unmatched: 8. CDR3 amino acids: CASSRAQGVQETQYF. The CDR3 DNA is TGTGCCAGCAGCCGGGCCCAGGGGGTACAAGAGACCCAGTACTTC. Looking up the rest from reference TRBV7-2 and TRBJ2-5 gives the full variable domain: GAGVSQSPSNKVTEKGKDVELRCDPISGHTALYWYRQSLGQGLEFLIYFQGNSAPDKSGLPSDRFSAERTGGSVSTLTIQRTQQEDSAVYLCASSRAQGVQETQYFGPGTRLLVL.